Each of the 27 T cell receptor beta chains below was sequenced from the same sample in a study of blood T cell repertoires in COVID-19. Here immunoSEQ multiplex PCR was the method, and the copy in TCRdb shows in-frame clones only, minus some. The data contain around 77,000 clones, more than 85% of them singletons. Specimen: peripheral blood. These TCRs come from a woman aged 55-69 years with active COVID-19.

The chain joins TRBV7-9 to TRBJ2-7, with TRBD1 identical over 7 bases. V shed 5 bases and J 3 bases; nucleotides not matched to a gene: 13. Germline V gene lookup returns CDR1 SEHNR and CDR2 FQNEAQ (reference sequence). This CDR3 has 16 amino acids. CDR3 in DNA: TGTGCCAGCAGCGTATCCGGGACAGACATGAACTACGAGCAGTACTTC. It translates to CASSVSGTDMNYEQYF.

J is TRBJ2-2 and V is TRBV6-5; tentative D call: TRBD2 (6 bases). The CDR3 covers 13 residues. The V gene lost 9 bases and the J gene lost 2 bases, with 10 bases spanning the gap. In germline, CDR1 is MNHEY, CDR2 SVGAGI. CDR3 sequence reads: CASGTLNTGELFF. CDR3 in DNA: TGTGCCAGTGGGACTTTAAACACCGGGGAGCTGTTTTTT.

This clone was seen more than once but under ten times. The chain's CDR3 is CASSPSPGTGAEAFF. The DNA for the CDR3 is TGTGCCAGCAGCCCCAGCCCTGGGACAGGGGCTGAAGCTTTCTTT. The J gene is TRBJ1-1, the V gene TRBV3-1 (or the pseudogene TRBV3-2); 10 positions match TRBD1. The V gene's germline CDR1 is LGHDT and CDR2 YNNKEL (reference sequence). J gave up 6 bases and V 4 bases, and 8 bases lay outside the gene matches. The length of the CDR3 is 15 residues.

J is TRBJ2-5 and V is TRBV5-1, with D possibly being TRBD2 (6 bases). Trimming took off 7 bases at V and 5 bases at J, with 21 bases between the two ends. The CDR3 has 15 amino acids. Germline-derived CDR1 and CDR2 are SGHRS and YFSETQ. The DNA for the CDR3 is TGCGCCAGCCAGGCGGGGACGGGTCGGAGGGAGACCCAGTACTTC. Translating it yields CASQAGTGRRETQYF.

The chain links TRBV30 to TRBJ2-1, with a weak D call TRBD2 (6 bases). Germline CDR1 reads GTSNPN; CDR2 reads SVGIG (reference sequence). This CDR3 has 13 residues. V was pared by 6 bases and J by 4 bases, with 13 bases between. CDR3 sequence (DNA): TGTGCCTGTACCCCGGGACTTTACAATGAGCAGTTCTTC. Encoded protein: CACTPGLYNEQFF.

V gene TRBV5-6 combines with J gene TRBJ2-7, with 11 nucleotides matching TRBD2. This CDR3 is built from 15 residues. The germline V gene has CDR1 SGHDT and CDR2 YYEEEE. The V segment lost 4 bases and the J segment 0 bases; nucleotides outside the gene matches: 3. As DNA, the CDR3 is TGTGCCAGCAGCACCACTAGCGGGAGCTCCTACGAGCAGTACTTC. Protein sequence: CASSTTSGSSYEQYF.

This clone was seen a single time. The rearrangement links TRBV20-1 to TRBJ1-1; D not resolved. In germline, CDR1 is DFQATT, CDR2 SNEGSKA (reference sequence). V lost 3 bases, J lost 1 base, and 12 bases lay in between. The CDR3 is 14 amino acids. The CDR3 region is CSASLTAGNTEAFF. CDR3 sequence (DNA): TGCAGTGCTAGTTTAACGGCGGGGAACACTGAAGCTTTCTTT.

The chain is built from TRBV14 and TRBJ2-7; 8 positions match TRBD2. From germline, CDR1 is SGHDN and CDR2 FVKESK. V lost 0 bases and J lost 7; bases outside the gene matches: 14. The CDR3 spans 17 residues. The CDR3 loop is CASSQEVSGTRGCEQYF. In nucleotides, the CDR3 is TGTGCCAGCAGCCAAGAAGTGTCTGGGACTAGGGGCTGTGAGCAGTACTTC.

The chain is built from TRBV5-1 and TRBJ2-2; 8 bases match TRBD2. CDR3 length: 15 residues. CDR1 is SGHRS and CDR2 is YFSETQ in the germline V gene. Unmatched junction bases numbered 4, after V lost 1 base and J lost 5 bases. CDR3 in DNA: TGCGCCAGCAGCTTGTTGTCGGGAGGGACCGGGGAGCTGTTTTTT. It is translated as CASSLLSGGTGELFF.

This chain connects TRBV21-1 to TRBJ2-5; the table's D call TRBD1 went unverified against the DNA. TRBV21-1 is given as a pseudogene. CDR3 length: 9 residues. DNA for the CDR3: TGTGCCCAACAAGAGACCCAGTACTTC. It specifies CAQQETQYF.

This sequence joins TRBV4-1 and TRBJ1-4; the match to TRBD1 covers 9 bases. Per germline, CDR1 MGHRA and CDR2 YSYEKL. Unmatched junction bases numbered 12, after V lost 4 bases and J lost 12 bases. The CDR3 is made up of 15 amino acids. Here the CDR3 reads CASSLTGTGLLQLFF. DNA of the CDR3: TGCGCCAGCAGCCTTACCGGGACAGGGCTTTTACAACTGTTTTTT.

The gene calls are TRBV4-1 and TRBJ1-5; D unclear. This CDR3 comprises 14 residues. The V end lost 1 base, the J end lost 6 bases, and 10 bases lay between the germline ends. Germline CDR1 is MGHRA and CDR2 is YSYEKL. CDR3 coding DNA: TGCGCCAGCAGCCAAGTGAGGTCTTCTCAGCCCCAGCATTTT. Residues: CASSQVRSSQPQHF.

V gene TRBV2 combines with J gene TRBJ2-3; D perhaps matches TRBD2 (6 bases). Germline V lookup: CDR1 SNHLY, CDR2 FYNNEI. The length of the CDR3 is 13 residues. The V and J ends lost 7 bases and 2 bases respectively, with 10 bases between them. CDR3 protein: CASNRDSTDTQYF. CDR3 in DNA: TGTGCCAGCAACCGGGACTCCACAGATACGCAGTATTTT.

This chain joins TRBV6-5 and TRBJ2-7; the match to TRBD2 covers 7 bases. The CDR3 is 13 amino acids. J lost 4 bases, V lost 6 bases, and 6 bases had no gene match. Germline-derived CDR1 and CDR2 are MNHEY and SVGAGI. In DNA, the CDR3 is TGTGCCAGCAGACTCCGGGACTATTACGAGCAGTACTTC. Translation: CASRLRDYYEQYF.

The chain carries TRBV28 and TRBJ2-7, with D possibly matching TRBD1 (6 bases). The ends were cut back, 7 bases at V and 3 bases at J, with 13 bases in the middle. Germline-derived CDR1 and CDR2 are MDHEN and SYDVKM. The CDR3 runs 13 residues. For the CDR3, the DNA is TGTGCCAGCAATCCACCGGGACACTACGAGCAGTACTTC. The encoded protein is CASNPPGHYEQYF.

V gene TRBV2 combines with J gene TRBJ2-7, with 13 bases lining up with TRBD2. CDR1 is SNHLY and CDR2 is FYNNEI in the germline V gene. The CDR3 totals 15 residues. With V trimmed by 6 bases and J by 5 bases, 7 bases remained unmatched. In nucleotides, the CDR3 is TGTGCCAGCAGGGGGCCCGGGACTAGCGGGGACGAGCAGTACTTC. This gives the protein CASRGPGTSGDEQYF.

The CDR3 reads CASSLPSYEQYF. The CDR3 DNA reads as TGTGCCAGCAGCTTACCATCCTACGAGCAGTACTTC. The chain uses TRBV7-2 and TRBJ2-7, with D uncertain. V was clipped by 2 bases and J by 1 base, with 3 bases between them. The CDR3 covers 12 residues. Germline lookup yields CDR1 SGHTA and CDR2 FQGNSA.

The J gene is TRBJ2-1, the V gene TRBV27; D not resolved. Trimming pared 6 bases from V and 6 bases from J, leaving 18 bases between. The CDR3 contains 15 residues. Germline CDR1 is MNHEY and CDR2 is SMNVEV (reference sequence). The DNA of the CDR3 is TGTGCCAGCAGACCCGGGTCCCGCTCGTCCAATGAGCAGTTCTTC. It codes for CASRPGSRSSNEQFF.

The V gene is TRBV5-1, the J gene TRBJ2-7; D remains ambiguous. Germline CDR1 reads SGHRS; CDR2 reads YFSETQ. Deletions cut 3 bases from V and 3 bases from J, with 7 bases between. The CDR3 covers 12 residues. Written as DNA, the CDR3 is TGCGCCAGCAGCTATACGGGCTACGAGCAGTACTTC. As protein: CASSYTGYEQYF.

This chain links TRBV19 with TRBJ2-7; 9 bases match TRBD1. V shed 10 bases and J 7 bases; nucleotides not matched to a gene: 14. Germline V gene sequence: CDR1 LNHDA, CDR2 SQIVND (reference sequence). The CDR3 contains 14 residues. The CDR3 coding sequence is TGTGCCACCAAGCCGGGACAGGGCCTCGGGGAGCAGTACTTC. Translating gives CATKPGQGLGEQYF.

The table lists this clone with a count of one. The chain recombines TRBV23-1 with TRBJ2-5; 7 positions match TRBD2. TRBV23-1 is given ORF status, its function remaining uncertain. V dropped 4 bases and J dropped 4; count of bases not matched to a gene: 0. The CDR3 has 12 residues. DNA for the CDR3: TGCGCCAGCAGTCTAGCGGGAGAGACCCAGTACTTC. This codes for CASSLAGETQYF.

The sample holds one count of this clone. The rearrangement joins TRBV7-9 to TRBJ2-1; D possibly corresponds to TRBD2 (6 bases). Germline values: CDR1 SEHNR, CDR2 FQNEAQ (reference sequence). The CDR3 loop spans 17 amino acids. V lost 1 base and J lost 3, with 16 bases in between. CDR3 DNA: TGTGCCAGCAGCTTAGATGGCCCGCGGGGAAACTACAATGAGCAGTTCTTC. Translated: CASSLDGPRGNYNEQFF.

J is TRBJ2-5 and V is TRBV4-1; 7 bases fit TRBD2. Germline V gene sequence: CDR1 MGHRA, CDR2 YSYEKL. V lost 0 bases and J lost 5; bases outside the gene matches: 18. CDR3 length: 19 residues. The CDR3 sequence: CASSQDYDTSDLSRETQYF. The DNA for the CDR3 is TGCGCCAGCAGCCAAGATTACGACACTAGCGACCTCTCAAGGGAGACCCAGTACTTC.

The chain uses TRBV18 and TRBJ1-5; no clear D gene. From germline, CDR1 is KGHSH and CDR2 LQKENI. V was pared by 3 bases and J by 3 bases, with 9 bases between. The length of the CDR3 is 14 residues. The CDR3 region has the DNA TGTGCCAGCTCACCGGCCCAGATCAATCAGCCCCAGCATTTT. Translating gives CASSPAQINQPQHF. Full variable domain (outside the CDR3, taken from reference TRBV18 and TRBJ1-5): NAGVMQNPRHLVRRRGQEARLRCSPMKGHSHVYWYRQLPEEGLKFMVYLQKENIIDESGMPKERFSAEFPKEGPSILRIQQVVRGDSAAYFCASSPAQINQPQHFGDGTRLSIL.

The J gene is TRBJ2-3, the V gene TRBV15; TRBD2 matches 8 bases. V trimming: 5 bases; J trimming: 5 bases; junction bases outside the gene matches: 15. CDR3 length: 17 amino acids. Germline loops: CDR1 LNHNV, CDR2 YYDKDF (reference sequence). CDR3 DNA sequence: TGTGCCACCAGCGGCCAAAGCGGGAGACCGCGACGAGATACGCAGTATTTT. Its translation: CATSGQSGRPRRDTQYF.

The chain links TRBV6-5 to TRBJ2-7, with TRBD2 matching over 7 bases. Unmatched junction bases numbered 4, after V lost 2 bases and J lost 3 bases. The germline CDR1 and CDR2 sequences are MNHEY and SVGAGI. The CDR3 spans 14 residues. The CDR3 nucleotides are TGTGCCAGCAGTTACGGTCAGCGGGACTACGAGCAGTACTTC. As protein: CASSYGQRDYEQYF.

The CDR3 loop reads CASSLPSGITDTQYF. The CDR3, as DNA: TGTGCCAGCAGCTTGCCTAGCGGGATCACAGATACGCAGTATTTT. J is TRBJ2-3 and V is TRBV5-8; 9 bases are a match to TRBD2. This CDR3 spans 15 amino acids. V shed 1 base and J 2 bases; nucleotides not matched to a gene: 2. Germline loops: CDR1 SGHTS, CDR2 YDEGEE.